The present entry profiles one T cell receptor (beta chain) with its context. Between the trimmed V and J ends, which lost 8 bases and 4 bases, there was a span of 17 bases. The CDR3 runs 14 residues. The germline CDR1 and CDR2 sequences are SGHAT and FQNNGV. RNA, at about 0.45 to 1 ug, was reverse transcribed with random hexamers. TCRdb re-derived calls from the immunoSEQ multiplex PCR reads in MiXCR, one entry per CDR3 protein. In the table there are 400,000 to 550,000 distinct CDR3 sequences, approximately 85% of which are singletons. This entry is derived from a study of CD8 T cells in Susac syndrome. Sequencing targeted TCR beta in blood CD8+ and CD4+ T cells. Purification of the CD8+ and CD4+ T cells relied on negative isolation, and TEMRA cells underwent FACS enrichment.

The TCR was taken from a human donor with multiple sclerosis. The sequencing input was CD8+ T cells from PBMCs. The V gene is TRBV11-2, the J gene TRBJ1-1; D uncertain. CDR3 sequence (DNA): TGTGCCAGCTCCATTTCAATCGGTTTCACTGAAGCTTTCTTT. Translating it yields CASSISIGFTEAFF.